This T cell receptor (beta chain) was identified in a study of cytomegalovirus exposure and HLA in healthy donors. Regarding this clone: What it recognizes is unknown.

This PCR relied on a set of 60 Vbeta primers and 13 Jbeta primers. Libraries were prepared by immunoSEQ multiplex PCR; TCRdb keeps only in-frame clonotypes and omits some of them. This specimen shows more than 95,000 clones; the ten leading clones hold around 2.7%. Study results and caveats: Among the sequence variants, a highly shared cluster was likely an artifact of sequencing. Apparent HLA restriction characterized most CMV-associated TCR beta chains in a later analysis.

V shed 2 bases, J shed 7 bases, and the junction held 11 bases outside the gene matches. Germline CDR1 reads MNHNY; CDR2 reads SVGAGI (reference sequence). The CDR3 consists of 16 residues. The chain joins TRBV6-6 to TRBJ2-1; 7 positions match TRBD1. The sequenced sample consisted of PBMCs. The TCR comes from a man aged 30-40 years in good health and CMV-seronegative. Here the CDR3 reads CASSYAGTEVANEQFF. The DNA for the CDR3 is TGTGCCAGCAGTTACGCCGGGACAGAGGTGGCTAATGAGCAGTTCTTC.